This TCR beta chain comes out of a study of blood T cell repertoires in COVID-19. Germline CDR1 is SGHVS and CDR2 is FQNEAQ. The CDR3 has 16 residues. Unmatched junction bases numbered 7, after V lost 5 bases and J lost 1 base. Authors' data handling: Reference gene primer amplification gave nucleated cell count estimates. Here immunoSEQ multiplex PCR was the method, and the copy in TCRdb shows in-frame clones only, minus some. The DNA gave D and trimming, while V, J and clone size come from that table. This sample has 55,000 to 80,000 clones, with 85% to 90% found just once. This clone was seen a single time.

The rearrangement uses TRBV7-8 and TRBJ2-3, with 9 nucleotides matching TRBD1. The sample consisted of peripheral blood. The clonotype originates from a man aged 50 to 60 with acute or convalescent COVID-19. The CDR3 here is CASSQGQGFGTDTQYF. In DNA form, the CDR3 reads TGTGCCAGCAGCCAGGGACAGGGATTCGGCACAGATACGCAGTATTTT.